The clone carrying this T cell receptor beta chain is a singleton in its sample. What it recognizes is unknown. At a deep level, the assay was run. Assay: immunoSEQ multiplex PCR; the TCRdb copy retains only in-frame clones and omits some. The repertoire has roughly 530,000 clones, about 96% of them found once; the top ten carry 0.06%. This sample was included in a study of shared clonotypes between healthy human individuals. Study in general: Donors, aged 18 to 49, were two women and a few men.

The CDR3 has 15 residues. Between the trimmed V and J ends, which lost 2 bases and 2 bases, there was a span of 10 bases. CDR1 MDHEN and CDR2 SYDVKM come from the germline V gene. Study-wide findings and caveats: The study found about 5.1% of naive CD4 clonotypes shared across a handful of donors.

The sample taken for sequencing was naive CD4+ T cells sorted from blood. As to subset: CD45RA+ positively selected. This sequence originates from a woman aged 25 to 45 in good health. The chain employs TRBV28 and TRBJ1-5; no definite D call. Here the CDR3 DNA reads TGTGCCAGCAGTTTACAGATCCGCCGCAATCAGCCCCAGCATTTT. Its translation is CASSLQIRRNQPQHF.